A selection of T cell receptor beta chains follows, all from one sample in a study of T cell changes during pregnancy in multiple sclerosis. TCRdb keeps only in-frame clones here, not all; method: immunoSEQ multiplex PCR. The sample contains around 47,000 clones, about 96% of which appear only once. This specimen consisted of peripheral blood, obtained in the second trimester of pregnancy. Every receptor here comes from a female donor with multiple sclerosis, enrolled in a pregnancy study. CDR3s include the opening cysteine and the closing phenylalanine or tryptophan. The order of the fields is V gene, D gene, J gene, clone size, CDR3 protein, CDR3 DNA. D genes are given only for firm matches. Clone size is not always given. Where it is, it says once, few, many or a class for expanded clones.

TRBV5-6	TRBD1	TRBJ1-5	-	CASSFSGQGVHQPQHF	TGTGCCAGCAGCTTCTCGGGACAGGGTGTCCATCAGCCCCAGCATTTT
TRBV18	-	TRBJ1-3	-	CASSPTVGQTGATGNTIYF	TGTGCCAGCTCACCTACGGTTGGTCAAACAGGAGCTACTGGAAACACCATATATTTT
TRBV7-8	TRBD1	TRBJ1-5	-	CASSFRQGIFSNQPQHF	TGTGCCAGCAGCTTCAGACAGGGAATTTTCTCAAATCAGCCCCAGCATTTT
TRBV4-1	TRBD1	TRBJ1-4	-	CASSQDSRTGSEKLFF	TGCGCCAGCAGCCAAGATAGTCGGACAGGGAGTGAAAAACTGTTTTTT
TRBV6-6	-	TRBJ1-4	-	CASTGQPGTNEKLFF	TGTGCCAGCACCGGACAGCCTGGGACTAATGAAAAACTGTTTTTT
TRBV13	-	TRBJ2-3	-	CASSPGGLRTDTQYF	TGTGCCAGCAGCCCAGGGGGACTGCGCACAGATACGCAGTATTTT
TRBV5-1	-	TRBJ1-6	few	CASHTTGPNSPLHF	TGCGCCAGCCATACCACGGGTCCTAATTCACCCCTCCACTTT
TRBV5-1	-	TRBJ2-3	-	CASSHPRQGGGGFPSTDTQYF	TGCGCCAGCAGCCACCCCCGACAGGGAGGAGGGGGGTTTCCTAGCACAGATACGCAGTATTTT
TRBV18	-	TRBJ1-5	-	CASSPSGSNQPQHF	TGTGCCAGCTCACCGAGTGGTAGCAATCAGCCCCAGCATTTT
TRBV7-3	-	TRBJ1-1	-	CASSLNWNTEAFF	TGTGCCAGCAGCTTAAACTGGAACACTGAAGCTTTCTTT
TRBV5-8	-	TRBJ2-1	-	CASSYYRTVQHQSSYNEQFF	TGTGCCAGCAGTTACTACAGGACAGTTCAACATCAGAGCTCCTACAATGAGCAGTTCTTC
TRBV6-1	TRBD1	TRBJ1-5	-	CASRGQGALQPQHF	TGTGCCAGCAGGGGACAGGGGGCACTTCAGCCCCAGCATTTT
TRBV5-1	TRBD2	TRBJ2-5	few	CASSFETSGGWETQYF	TGCGCCAGCAGCTTTGAGACTAGCGGGGGGTGGGAGACCCAGTACTTC
TRBV20-1	-	TRBJ2-3	-	CSARDSVTQYF	TGCAGTGCTAGAGATTCAGTAACGCAGTATTTT
TRBV14	-	TRBJ1-2	-	CASSLLGSGRGGDYGYTF	TGTGCCAGCAGCCTTCTCGGGTCGGGAAGGGGAGGGGACTATGGCTACACCTTC
TRBV2	-	TRBJ2-4	-	CASSSYPTGAKNIQYF	TGTGCCAGCAGTTCTTACCCCACAGGTGCCAAAAACATTCAGTACTTC
TRBV7-2	TRBD2	TRBJ2-5	once	CASSLGLAGGQETQYF	TGTGCCAGCAGCCTGGGACTAGCGGGAGGTCAGGAGACCCAGTACTTC
TRBV5-4	-	TRBJ1-1	-	CASSLDRAGETEAFF	TGTGCCAGCAGCTTGGACCGGGCGGGGGAAACTGAAGCTTTCTTT
TRBV4-3	-	TRBJ1-1	-	CASSQDQRGGTEAFF	TGCGCCAGCAGCCAAGATCAAAGGGGCGGCACTGAAGCTTTCTTT
TRBV5-1	-	TRBJ1-2	-	CASSLVADYGYTF	TGCGCCAGCAGCTTGGTGGCAGACTATGGCTACACCTTC
TRBV9	-	TRBJ1-4	-	CASSTRAWGEKLFF	TGTGCCAGCAGCACCCGGGCTTGGGGCGAAAAACTGTTTTTT
TRBV5-5	TRBD1	TRBJ1-1	-	CASSKGTGAGAFF	TGTGCCAGCAGCAAAGGGACAGGGGCCGGAGCTTTCTTT
TRBV27	-	TRBJ1-2	-	CASSLSLGVGYTF	TGTGCCAGCAGTTTATCGTTAGGGGTTGGCTACACCTTC
TRBV23-1	TRBD1	TRBJ2-7	-	CASSQSRPPDRVEQYF	TGCGCCAGCAGTCAATCTCGGCCCCCTGACAGGGTCGAGCAGTACTTC
TRBV15	-	TRBJ1-1	-	CATSIPTGSNTEAFF	TGTGCCACCAGCATCCCGACAGGAAGCAACACTGAAGCTTTCTTT
TRBV25-1	-	TRBJ2-1	-	CASSELGGASYNEQFF	TGTGCCAGCAGTGAATTGGGGGGGGCATCCTACAATGAGCAGTTCTTC